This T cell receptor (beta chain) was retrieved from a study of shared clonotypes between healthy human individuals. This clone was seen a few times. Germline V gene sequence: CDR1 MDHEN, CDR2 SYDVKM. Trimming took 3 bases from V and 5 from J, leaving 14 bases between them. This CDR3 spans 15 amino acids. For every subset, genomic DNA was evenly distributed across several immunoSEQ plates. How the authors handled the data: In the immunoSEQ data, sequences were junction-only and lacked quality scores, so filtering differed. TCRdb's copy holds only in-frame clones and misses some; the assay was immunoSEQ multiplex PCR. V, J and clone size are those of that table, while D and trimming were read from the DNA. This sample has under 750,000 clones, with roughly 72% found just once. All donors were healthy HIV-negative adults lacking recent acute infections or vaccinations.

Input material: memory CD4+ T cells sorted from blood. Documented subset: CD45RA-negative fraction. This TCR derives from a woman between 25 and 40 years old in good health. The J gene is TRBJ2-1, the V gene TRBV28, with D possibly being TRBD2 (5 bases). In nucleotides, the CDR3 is TGTGCCAGCAGTTTTAGTCAGCGGATGAACAATGAGCAGTTCTTC. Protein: CASSFSQRMNNEQFF.